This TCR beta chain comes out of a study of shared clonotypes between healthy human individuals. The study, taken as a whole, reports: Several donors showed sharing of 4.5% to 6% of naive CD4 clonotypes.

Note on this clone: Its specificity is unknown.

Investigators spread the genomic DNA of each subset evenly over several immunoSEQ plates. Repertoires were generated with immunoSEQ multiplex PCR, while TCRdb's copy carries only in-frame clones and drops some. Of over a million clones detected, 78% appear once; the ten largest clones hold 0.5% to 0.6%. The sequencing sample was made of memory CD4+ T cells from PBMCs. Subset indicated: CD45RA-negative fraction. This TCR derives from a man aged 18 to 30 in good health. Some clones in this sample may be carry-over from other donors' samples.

CDR3 in amino acids: CASSYGGTSAAYEQYF. The CDR3 DNA follows: TGTGCCAGCAGTTACGGAGGGACTAGCGCCGCCTACGAGCAGTACTTC. The chain carries TRBV6-5 and TRBJ2-7; TRBD2 matches at 10 bases. CDR3 length equals 16 residues. V dropped 2 bases and J dropped 2; count of bases not matched to a gene: 6. The germline gives CDR1 MNHEY, CDR2 SVGAGI.